The 5 T cell receptor beta chains reported below all come from one sample, sequenced in a study of blood T cell repertoires in COVID-19. The repertoire was sequenced with immunoSEQ multiplex PCR; TCRdb's copy has only in-frame clones and lacks some. Of 100,000 to 150,000 clones detected, approximately 74% appear once; the ten largest clones hold 4.5% to 6%. Sequenced sample: peripheral blood. These receptors came from a man of 80 years or more with COVID-19, enrolled during active disease.

The table lists this clone with a few counts. The V and J genes are TRBV4-2 and TRBJ2-7; 10 bases line up with TRBD2. The germline V gene encodes CDR1 LGHNA and CDR2 YNFKEQ. The junction had 6 bases not matched to a gene; V was cut back by 1 base and J by 0 bases. There are 17 residues in the CDR3. DNA for the CDR3: TGTGCCAGCAGCCAAGGGGTTAGCGGGAGGAGCTCCTACGAGCAGTACTTC. Protein: CASSQGVSGRSSYEQYF.

The genes are TRBV5-6 and TRBJ1-6; 8 bases agree with TRBD1. CDR1 is SGHDT and CDR2 is YYEEEE in the germline V gene. The CDR3 has 14 amino acids. Unmatched junction bases numbered 5, after V lost 4 bases and J lost 8 bases. CDR3 coding DNA: TGTGCCAGCAGCCCCGGGACAGGATATTCACCCCTCCACTTT. The encoded protein is CASSPGTGYSPLHF.

The chain uses TRBV28 and TRBJ1-6; no definite D call. CDR3 length: 15 amino acids. Germline lookup yields CDR1 MDHEN and CDR2 SYDVKM. The ends were cut back, 4 bases at V and 8 bases at J, with 15 bases in the middle. Here the CDR3 DNA reads TGTGCCAGCAGTTCCCCCAGAGTCGGGGATTCACCCCTCCACTTT. Its translation is CASSSPRVGDSPLHF.

The V and J genes are TRBV11-1 and TRBJ1-4; 7 nucleotides line up with TRBD1. Germline loops: CDR1 SGHAT, CDR2 FQDESV (reference sequence). This CDR3 is 14 amino acids long. With V trimmed by 5 bases and J by 7 bases, 7 bases remained unmatched. The DNA for the CDR3 is TGTGCCAGCAGCCGGACTCAGGGGGGTGAAAAACTGTTTTTT. This sequence encodes CASSRTQGGEKLFF.

The chain combines TRBV6-5 with TRBJ2-3; 11 bases are a match to TRBD2. This CDR3 spans 14 amino acids. V trimming: 4 bases; J trimming: 5 bases; junction bases outside the gene matches: 2. Germline CDR1 is MNHEY and CDR2 is SVGAGI. The CDR3 spells CASSSGLAGDTQYF. CDR3 coding DNA: TGTGCCAGCAGTTCCGGACTAGCGGGAGATACGCAGTATTTT.